Listed below are T cell receptor beta chains from one sample, sequenced in a study of blood T cells in healthy people across ages. One entry per CDR3 protein, called by TCRdb with MiXCR from the 5' RACE reads. The sample records about 640,000 distinct CDR3 sequences, around three fifths being singletons. Sequencing used blood. All receptors come from a man aged 55-75 years in good health. Both conserved end residues are part of each CDR3. Fields, in order: V gene, clone size, J gene, D gene, CDR3 protein, CDR3 DNA. D genes are given only for firm matches. Size is stated for part of the rows, as once, few or many counts, or as a class when the clone is expanded.

>TRBV3-1|NA|TRBJ2-5|NA
CASSQEGTAQETQYF
TGTGCCAGCAGCCAAGAGGGCACGGCTCAAGAGACCCAGTACTTC
>TRBV11-2|NA|TRBJ2-2|NA
CASSLGGSHRDTGELFF
TGTGCCAGCAGCTTAGGCGGCAGTCACAGAGACACCGGGGAGCTGTTTTTT
>TRBV5-5|NA|TRBJ2-5|NA
CASSLFRVGKEETQYF
TGTGCCAGCAGCTTGTTCAGGGTGGGGAAAGAAGAGACCCAGTACTTC
>TRBV29-1|few|TRBJ1-1|NA
CSVLGGFYAGEAFF
TGCAGCGTCCTCGGAGGATTTTATGCGGGTGAAGCTTTCTTT
>TRBV11-2|NA|TRBJ2-7|NA
CASRSSWGPPYEQYF
TGTGCCAGCCGAAGCTCGTGGGGGCCTCCCTACGAGCAGTACTTC
>TRBV7-9|few|TRBJ2-5|NA
CASSPTRDKETQYF
TGTGCCAGCAGCCCAACCCGGGACAAAGAGACCCAGTACTTC
>TRBV20-1|NA|TRBJ2-1|TRBD1
CSAPGQGNEQFF
TGCAGTGCTCCTGGACAGGGGAATGAGCAGTTCTTC
>TRBV12-3/TRBV12-4|NA|TRBJ2-5|TRBD2
CASSLGLAGGPAYF
TGTGCCAGCAGTTTGGGACTAGCGGGGGGGCCCGCGTACTTC
>TRBV4-1|NA|TRBJ2-7|TRBD2
CASSQGSGGDNEQYF
TGCGCCAGCAGCCAAGGGAGCGGGGGGGACAATGAGCAGTACTTC
>TRBV4-1|few|TRBJ2-5|NA
CASSQTVAADQETQYF
TGCGCCAGCAGCCAAACCGTAGCGGCCGACCAAGAGACCCAGTACTTC
>TRBV25-1|few|TRBJ2-7|NA
CASSGAGQQAHYEQYF
TGTGCCAGCAGTGGGGCGGGACAGCAAGCCCACTACGAGCAGTACTTC
>TRBV20-1|NA|TRBJ2-7|NA
CSARGGRGDSYEQYF
TGCAGTGCTAGAGGGGGCAGGGGGGATTCCTACGAGCAGTACTTC
>TRBV20-1|NA|TRBJ2-7|TRBD1
CSANDRGSYEQYF
TGCAGTGCTAACGACAGGGGCTCCTACGAGCAGTACTTC
>TRBV20-1|NA|TRBJ1-5|NA
CSASAREFSNQPQHF
TGCAGTGCTAGTGCCAGGGAGTTCAGCAATCAGCCCCAGCATTTT
>TRBV10-2|NA|TRBJ1-1|NA
CASSDRGTEAFF
TGCGCCAGCAGTGATAGGGGCACTGAAGCTTTCTTT
>TRBV20-1|once|TRBJ1-5|TRBD1
CSARKRGQGSNQPQHF
TGCAGTGCTAGAAAAAGAGGACAGGGCAGCAATCAGCCCCAGCATTTT